This TCR beta chain was profiled in a study of CD8+ T cells in alopecia areata (dated by TCRdb to the late 2010s). Looking at the study overall: Treated patients were enrolled in an open-label pilot trial of oral tofacitinib at 5 to 10 mg twice daily for moderate-to-severe alopecia areata. Patients on tofacitinib were biopsied at baseline and after 4 and 24 weeks of treatment, and several of the patients also had a later scalp biopsy. To study T cell clonal expansion in alopecia areata, the researchers applied high-throughput TCRbeta sequencing to both the C3H/HeJ mouse model and human patients. Scalp clonality was compared among normal scalp (n=4), patchy alopecia areata scalp (n=8), and alopecia totalis/universalis scalp (n=8). Tofacitinib was given for 6 to 18 months, followed by 6 months of follow-up off drug to assess delayed response and recurrence. On the human side, TCRbeta sequencing was run on scalp tissue and on sorted CD4+ and CD8+ peripheral blood T cells from healthy controls and from alopecia areata patients with either patchy or totalis/universalis disease. RNA came from the PAXgene miRNA kit for fixed scalp, the miRNeasy kit for PBMCs, and the RNeasy kit for mouse skin. In treated patients, disease severity was measured using the SALT score, which gives the percentage of scalp surface area affected. immunoSEQ multiplex PCR using 35 Vbeta forward primers and 13 Jbeta reverse primers was used to amplify TCRbeta CDR3 regions.

This specimen's treatment or condition label, per the study, means: oral pan-JAK inhibitor, 5-10 mg twice daily. Lesional scalp punch biopsies and peripheral blood were obtained from alopecia areata patients. PBMCs were separated by density centrifugation and stained for CD3, CD4 and CD8, after which CD4+ and CD8+ T cells were sorted on a FACSAria. V was cut back by 4 bases and J by 3 bases, leaving a gap of 13 bases between them. CDR1 is given as SGHRS and CDR2 as YFSETQ, both from the germline V gene. The CDR3 numbers 14 residues from cysteine through phenylalanine. The sequence is cut down to CDR3 DNA, 42 bases in frame from base 1. The method was the immunoSEQ multiplex PCR assay. For TCR sequencing, RNA was extracted from every sample and reverse transcribed into cDNA to serve as template. SuperScript III was used to make first-strand cDNA, primed with a 2:1 mix of oligo-dT and random hexamers. Amplification bias was assessed with a synthetic immune receptor repertoire, and residual bias was removed computationally. The published analysis was carried out like this. Raw reads were preprocessed for error removal, and CDR3 was defined according to IMGT conventions as running from the conserved cysteine to phenylalanine. To get clonality, Shannon entropy was normalized by log2 of the number of productive unique TCRs and the result was subtracted from 1. Scalp TCRbeta sequences were cross-referenced with sorted blood CD4 and CD8 repertoires so that the CD4 or CD8 identity of scalp clones could be inferred. TCRdb mirrors the immuneACCESS table, restricted to in-frame sequences. Some clones are absent from its copies; in checked studies, under half trace to an unresolved V gene, and the reason for the others is unknown. The V and J calls and the clone size are those of that table, but D and trimming were determined from the DNA. Counted in this sample were around 180,000 clones; just under 65% of them appeared once. Approximately 1.4% of the sample comes from the top ten.

This clone appeared many times. Its antigen remains unidentified. Within one base of it there is no much larger clone, and no base qualities were kept. What the work shows at the level of the full study, not this receptor alone: Lesional scalp, especially in alopecia totalis/universalis, showed higher clonality and more expanded CD8+ clones than normal scalp, suggesting antigenic drive. Because the treated cohort was small and included a single nonresponder, larger studies are needed to assess links between baseline CD8+ expansion and response. Shared TCR sequences between patients were less evident than in mice, which may be partly attributable to HLA diversity in the patient population. With tofacitinib, both scalp clonality and the number of expanded CD8+ clones among the top 100 scalp clones went down significantly. Resident alphabeta T cells in normal human skin are also sequenced, complicating scalp TCR repertoire analysis, unlike mouse skin dominated by gammadelta T cells. Many expanded lesional clones persisted in scalp and blood during tofacitinib treatment, which may partly explain relapse after stopping treatment.

The source of this sequence is a human donor with alopecia areata. Specimen: CD4+ T cells sorted from blood, collected at approximately week 50, from a patient treated with tofacitinib. Rearrangement joined TRBV5-1 to TRBJ1-1; TRBD1 might be the D gene, on 6 matching bases. In nucleotide form, the sequence is TGCGCCAGCAGCGTGGGGACAACCGACACTGAAGCTTTCTTT. Translated, this is CASSVGTTDTEAFF.